The next 18 T cell receptor beta chains were all read from a single sample in a study of T-cell memory formation after mild COVID-19. TCRdb used MiXCR to reprocess the 5' RACE reads, holding one entry per CDR3 protein. The table records approximately 300,000 distinct CDR3 sequences, 7% to 10% of them present only once. Source material: PBMCs or a T cell subset sorted from them (not recorded which). The receptors here all came from a man aged 18-30 years who had mild COVID-19 (a few samples of this study predate the infection). Cell type and time point are not known.

The V call is TRBV20-1, the J call TRBJ2-7; perhaps TRBD1 as D (5 bases). Trimming took 3 bases from V and 0 from J, leaving 9 bases between them. This CDR3 has 13 residues. In germline, CDR1 is DFQATT, CDR2 SNEGSKA (reference sequence). Here the CDR3 DNA reads TGCAGTGCTAGTAGGGGAAGCTCCTACGAGCAGTACTTC. The encoded protein is CSASRGSSYEQYF.

This clonotype showed up just a few times. The chain joins TRBV5-4 to TRBJ1-1, with TRBD1 as a possible D gene (6 bases). The germline V gene has CDR1 SGHNT and CDR2 YYREEE (reference sequence). The germline V and J ends were trimmed by 5 bases and 0 bases, with 17 bases remaining between them. The CDR3 has 16 residues. CDR3 nucleotide sequence: TGTGCCAGCAGACCTAAGGAGAGGGGGATGAACACTGAAGCTTTCTTT. This sequence encodes CASRPKERGMNTEAFF.

This clonotype occurred a few times. The gene calls are TRBV3-1 and TRBJ1-4, with D possibly being TRBD1 (5 bases). Germline V gene data show CDR1 as LGHDT and CDR2 as YNNKEL (reference sequence). V gave up 0 bases and J gave up 8 bases, with 13 bases separating them. The length of the CDR3 is 15 residues. Here the CDR3 DNA reads TGTGCCAGCAGCCAAGAGCGGGGGTCGAGAGAAAAACTGTTTTTT. This gives the protein CASSQERGSREKLFF.

The chain carries TRBV6-2 or TRBV6-3 and TRBJ1-5; a possible D gene is TRBD1 (6 bases). The V gene lost 6 bases and the J gene lost 1 base, with 16 bases spanning the gap. This CDR3 region has 16 residues. CDR1 and CDR2 (germline): MNHEY, SVGEGT. CDR3 amino acids: CASRARGRGSNQPQHF. CDR3 DNA: TGTGCCAGCAGGGCACGGGGCAGGGGAAGCAATCAGCCCCAGCATTTT.

The V gene is TRBV20-1, the J gene TRBJ2-1; D may be TRBD1 or TRBD2 (6 bases each). The CDR3 totals 15 residues. Germline-derived CDR1 and CDR2 are DFQATT and SNEGSKA (reference sequence). V lost 4 bases and J lost 5, with 18 bases in between. The CDR3 region has the DNA TGCAGTGCTAACTTAGGGGGGCGTCGGAACAATGAGCAGTTCTTC. Amino acid sequence: CSANLGGRRNNEQFF.

Details on this clonotype: Its ends do not fully match the called genes, so a read error is possible. The genes are TRBV2 and TRBJ2-1; D perhaps matches TRBD1 (6 bases). The CDR3 runs 16 residues. Germline V lookup: CDR1 SNHLY, CDR2 FYNNEI. The CDR3 here is CASSEDGGLNSDDQFF. The CDR3 region has the DNA TGTGCCAGCAGTGAAGATGGGGGCTTAAACTCCGATGATCAGTTCTTC.

The chain is built from TRBV6-5 and TRBJ1-6; no firm D call. CDR1 and CDR2 from the germline V gene are MNHEY and SVGAGI. Between the trimmed V and J ends, which lost 3 bases and 5 bases, there was a span of 14 bases. This CDR3 comprises 16 residues. This chain's CDR3 is CASSYAALPNNSPLHF. CDR3 bases: TGTGCCAGCAGTTATGCGGCACTACCGAATAATTCACCCCTCCACTTT.

This chain connects TRBV4-1 to TRBJ1-4; the D gene is possibly TRBD1 (5 bases). Germline V gives CDR1 MGHRA, CDR2 YSYEKL. Trimming left V 8 bases short and J 0 bases short, with 13 bases between. This CDR3 is built from 15 residues. CDR3 protein: CASRPPGTTNEKLFF. In nucleotides, the CDR3 is TGCGCCAGCCGCCCCCCAGGGACAACTAATGAAAAACTGTTTTTT.

This chain connects TRBV7-8 to TRBJ2-6; 8 bases map to TRBD1. The V gene end was trimmed by 0 bases and the J gene end by 1 base; junction bases not matched to a gene: 5. The CDR3 is 18 amino acids. Germline-derived CDR1 and CDR2 are SGHVS and FQNEAQ. The CDR3: CASSLADRVSSGANVLTF. The CDR3 nucleotides read TGTGCCAGCAGCTTAGCGGACAGGGTATCTTCTGGGGCCAACGTCCTGACTTTC.

This clonotype was counted at least ten times. The rearrangement links TRBV4-2 to TRBJ2-3; 10 nucleotides align to TRBD2. V lost 4 bases and J lost 5; bases outside the gene matches: 15. This CDR3 contains 18 residues. Germline loops: CDR1 LGHNA, CDR2 YNFKEQ. CDR3 in amino acids: CASSRPPGASGGIDTQYF. CDR3 DNA: TGTGCCAGCAGCCGCCCCCCTGGGGCTAGCGGGGGAATAGATACGCAGTATTTT.

The chain couples TRBV7-3 to TRBJ2-7, with D possibly called TRBD1 or TRBD2 (5 bases each). Germline CDR1 is SGHTA and CDR2 is FQGTGA. V lost 5 bases, J lost 4 bases, and 15 bases lay in between. CDR3 size: 14 residues. CDR3 residues: CASSPSGGTYEQYF. CDR3 in DNA: TGTGCCAGCAGCCCTAGTGGGGGAACGTACGAGCAGTACTTC.

This chain joins TRBV5-1 and TRBJ1-1, with 9 bases that match TRBD1. CDR1 is SGHRS, CDR2 YFSETQ, per germline. The CDR3 sequence is 15 residues long. The V segment lost 4 bases and the J segment 4 bases; nucleotides outside the gene matches: 8. CDR3 residues: CASSGGTGTLTEAFF. The DNA of the CDR3 is TGCGCCAGCAGCGGGGGGACAGGGACCCTCACTGAAGCTTTCTTT.

This clonotype has only a few counts. The J gene is TRBJ2-3, the V gene TRBV4-3; D remains ambiguous. The CDR3 spans 15 residues. Germline lookup yields CDR1 LGHNA and CDR2 YSLEER. The ends were cut back, 2 bases at V and 2 bases at J, with 11 bases in the middle. The CDR3 spells CASSQRMGSTDTQYF. CDR3 DNA: TGCGCCAGCAGCCAAAGAATGGGGTCCACAGATACGCAGTATTTT.

This clonotype was detected a few times. V gene TRBV5-6 combines with J gene TRBJ2-6; 7 bases align to TRBD2. The CDR3 sequence is 15 residues long. Germline V gene data show CDR1 as SGHDT and CDR2 as YYEEEE. The V gene end was trimmed by 4 bases and the J gene end by 4 bases; junction bases not matched to a gene: 5. The CDR3 loop reads CASSSGARGANVLTF. CDR3 bases: TGTGCCAGCAGCAGCGGGGCGAGAGGGGCCAACGTCCTGACTTTC. The variable domain in full, with the rest retrieved from reference TRBV5-6 and TRBJ2-6, is DAGVTQSPTHLIKTRGQQVTLRCSPKSGHDTVSWYQQALGQGPQFIFQYYEEEERQRGNFPDRFSGHQFPNYSSELNVNALLLGDSALYLCASSSGARGANVLTFGAGSRLTVL.

This chain uses TRBV4-2 with TRBJ1-3, with 8 bases identical to TRBD1. The ends lost 7 bases at V and 6 bases at J; junction bases unmatched: 8. The CDR3 covers 14 residues. Looked up from germline, CDR1 is LGHNA and CDR2 is YNFKEQ. The CDR3 DNA sequence: TGTGCCAGCACCCCCTACAGGGGGGAAAACACCATATATTTT. Its protein product is CASTPYRGENTIYF.

The V gene is TRBV7-2, the J gene TRBJ1-2; D is possibly TRBD1 (5 bases). Trimming cost V 3 bases and J 8 bases, with 19 bases left between them. Germline V gene sequence: CDR1 SGHTA, CDR2 FQGNSA. The CDR3 is 15 residues long. Written as DNA, the CDR3 is TGTGCCAGCAGCTTCCACATGGGACTGACGGGCGGCTACACCTTC. Translated: CASSFHMGLTGGYTF.

The rearrangement joins TRBV12-3 or TRBV12-4 to TRBJ2-3; D possibly corresponds to TRBD2 (6 bases). With 5 bases removed from V and 1 base from J, the gap between germline ends came to 10 bases. The CDR3 has 14 amino acids. For the CDR3, the DNA is TGTGCCAGCAGTCGGGGGATACGCACAGATACGCAGTATTTT. Its protein is CASSRGIRTDTQYF.

The chain joins TRBV20-1 to TRBJ1-2, with D unclear. The germline V and J ends were trimmed by 2 bases and 3 bases, with 10 bases remaining between them. The CDR3 is 13 residues long. In germline, CDR1 is DFQATT, CDR2 SNEGSKA (reference sequence). CDR3 nucleotide sequence: TGCAGTGCTAGATCTGACAAGTACTATGGCTACACCTTC. It codes for CSARSDKYYGYTF.